This T cell receptor beta chain was retrieved from a study of blood T cell repertoires in COVID-19. The length of the CDR3 is 15 residues. V dropped 2 bases and J dropped 3 bases, with 10 bases sitting between them. Germline-derived CDR1 and CDR2 are SEHNR and FQNEAQ (reference sequence). Cohort assignment relied on participant-reported clinical history. This clone came up a few times. The assay was immunoSEQ multiplex PCR, and TCRdb's table has in-frame clones only and misses some. The sample consists of some 150,000 clones, over 75% of them appearing once. The source of this sequence is a woman between 50 and 59 years old who had recovered from COVID-19. The V and J genes are TRBV7-9 and TRBJ1-4; possible D gene TRBD1, 5 bases. Specimen: PBMCs or T cells enriched from blood (not recorded which). DNA of the CDR3: TGTGCCAGCAGCTTACCCGGGACTTCTAATGAAAAACTGTTTTTT. Protein product: CASSLPGTSNEKLFF.